Below, one T cell receptor (beta chain) is given with its context. The antigen it recognizes is unknown. No much larger clone is present one base from it, and per-base qualities are unavailable. The CDR3, cysteine through phenylalanine, is 15 amino acids long. The kept DNA is CDR3 alone, 45 bases in frame from the first base. The junction shows trimming of 2 bases on V and 4 bases on J, and the gene matches do not reach 8 bases of it. The germline V gene gives CDR1 as KGHSH and CDR2 as LQKENI. The data derive from a study of response to subunit inactivated influenza vaccine (dated by TCRdb to between 2017 and 2018). With respect to the entire study: To follow how T cells responded to a trivalent subunit inactivated influenza vaccine, the researchers relied on deep quantitative profiling of the T cell receptor repertoire.

Libraries came from RT-PCR. The data were produced on an Illumina HiSeq 2500. TCRdb trimmed public reads at Q25 via fastp, called clones via MiXCR and kept in-frame beta chains. Every CDR3 protein is listed once, alongside the most common genes and DNA of its rows. The sample contains hundreds of thousands of distinct CDR3 sequences, about 7.6% of them found a single time. The ten largest clones capture roughly 13% of the sample. Broad study findings and their caveats: The authors proposed that each seasonal influenza vaccination may bring in only a limited number of new T cells.

Here the sequenced sample was PBMCs from blood, taken around 2 years after vaccination. The chain was built from TRBV18 and TRBJ2-7; TRBD2 aligns with 7 central bases. This receptor was identified in a man in his fifties or sixties who received an inactivated influenza vaccine. Donor details come from another sample of the same person, matched by shared clones. The CDR3 reads CASSPISGRFYEQYF. Here is the DNA: TGTGCCAGCTCACCAATTAGCGGGCGGTTTTACGAGCAGTACTTC. The variable domain in full, with residues beyond the CDR3 obtained from the reference TRBV18 and TRBJ2-7 genes, is NAGVMQNPRHLVRRRGQEARLRCSPMKGHSHVYWYRQLPEEGLKFMVYLQKENIIDESGMPKERFSAEFPKEGPSILRIQQVVRGDSAAYFCASSPISGRFYEQYFGPGTRLTVT.